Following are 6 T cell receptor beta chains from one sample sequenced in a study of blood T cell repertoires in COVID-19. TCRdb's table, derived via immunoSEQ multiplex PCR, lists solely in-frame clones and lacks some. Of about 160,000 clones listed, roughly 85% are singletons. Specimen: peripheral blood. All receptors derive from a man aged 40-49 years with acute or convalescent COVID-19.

In nucleotides, the CDR3 is TGTGCCAGCAGTGACTTCGGGGCCAACGTCCTGACTTTC. This encodes CASSDFGANVLTF. The gene calls are TRBV2 and TRBJ2-6; D is ambiguous. CDR1 is SNHLY and CDR2 is FYNNEI in the germline V gene. There are 13 residues in the CDR3. Trimming took off 3 bases at V and 4 bases at J, with 4 bases between the two ends.

The CDR3 loop reads CASSPGWGGDGYTF. The CDR3 nucleotides are TGCGCCAGCAGCCCCGGTTGGGGAGGGGATGGCTACACCTTC. The chain recombines TRBV5-1 with TRBJ1-2, with a weak D call TRBD1 (5 bases). The CDR3 runs 14 residues. Trimming left V 4 bases short and J 6 bases short, with 16 bases between. Germline V gene data show CDR1 as SGHRS and CDR2 as YFSETQ.

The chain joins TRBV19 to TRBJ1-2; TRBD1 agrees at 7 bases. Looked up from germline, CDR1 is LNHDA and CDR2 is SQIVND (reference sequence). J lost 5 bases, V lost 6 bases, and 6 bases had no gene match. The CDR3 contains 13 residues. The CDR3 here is CASSFDREYGYTF. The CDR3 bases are TGTGCCAGTAGCTTCGACAGGGAATATGGCTACACCTTC.

CDR3: CAISEDPDRAPGYGYTF. The CDR3 DNA reads TGTGCCATCAGTGAGGACCCGGACAGGGCCCCTGGCTATGGCTACACCTTC. V is TRBV10-3 and J is TRBJ1-2, with 8 positions matching TRBD1. The CDR3 extends over 17 amino acids. CDR1 and CDR2 from the germline V gene are ENHRY and SYGVKD. The V segment lost 2 bases and the J segment 4 bases; nucleotides outside the gene matches: 12.

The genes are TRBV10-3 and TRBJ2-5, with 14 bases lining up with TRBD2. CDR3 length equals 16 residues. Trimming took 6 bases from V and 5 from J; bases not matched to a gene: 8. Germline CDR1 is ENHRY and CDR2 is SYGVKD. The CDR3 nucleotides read TGTGCCATCAGCGGGACTAGCGGGGGCCCGCGGGAGACCCAGTACTTC. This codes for CAISGTSGGPRETQYF.

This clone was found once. CDR3 in DNA: TGTGCCAGCAGCCAAATGTTAGCAAATCAGCCCCAGCATTTT. Encoded protein: CASSQMLANQPQHF. The V call is TRBV3-1 (or the pseudogene TRBV3-2), the J call TRBJ1-5; D gene ambiguous. In germline, CDR1 is LGHDT, CDR2 YNNKEL (reference sequence). CDR3 size: 14 residues. V dropped 2 bases and J dropped 4 bases, with 9 bases sitting between them.